What follows are 3 T cell receptor beta chains derived from one specimen sequenced in a study of blood T cells in healthy people across ages. Combining a sample-barcoded 5' primer with a J-beta primer mix, a second PCR ran for roughly 6 to 12 cycles. TCRdb reanalysed the 5' RACE reads using MiXCR and keeps one entry per CDR3 protein. The top ten hold less than 15% of the sample, which has about 670,000 distinct CDR3 sequences, around 52% seen once. Sequences were obtained from blood. These receptors all come from a woman aged 80 or over in good health.

This clonotype was observed a few times. The chain carries TRBV20-1 and TRBJ2-3; D is possibly TRBD2 (5 bases). From germline, CDR1 is DFQATT and CDR2 SNEGSKA (reference sequence). The ends were cut back, 2 bases at V and 6 bases at J, with 18 bases in the middle. The CDR3 sequence is 15 residues long. The CDR3 loop reads CSARPAPGGRDTQYF. Here the CDR3 DNA reads TGCAGTGCTAGACCCGCACCGGGCGGGCGGGATACGCAGTATTTT.

This clonotype has a handful of counts. V usage is TRBV4-2 and J usage is TRBJ1-1, with D perhaps TRBD1 (6 bases). The CDR3 is 17 residues long. Germline loops: CDR1 LGHNA, CDR2 YNFKEQ. V dropped 0 bases and J dropped 0 bases, with 14 bases sitting between them. CDR3 in amino acids: CASSQDSVGQMNTEAFF. The CDR3 bases are TGTGCCAGCAGCCAAGATTCGGTGGGACAAATGAACACTGAAGCTTTCTTT.

This clonotype was counted many times. The rearrangement joins TRBV20-1 to TRBJ2-7, with TRBD1 identical over 11 bases. The CDR3 is 14 amino acids. Unmatched junction bases numbered 6, after V lost 5 bases and J lost 3 bases. The germline V gene encodes CDR1 DFQATT and CDR2 SNEGSKA (reference sequence). CDR3 DNA: TGCAGTGCTGGAACCGGGACAGGGGGCTACGAGCAGTACTTC. This codes for CSAGTGTGGYEQYF.